Presented here are 4 T cell receptor beta chains from one specimen sequenced in a study of patients and donors after allogeneic stem cell transplantation. Each CDR3 protein is one row after TCRdb ran MiXCR on the RT-PCR reads. The data contain 150,000 to 200,000 distinct CDR3 sequences, approximately 24% of them singletons. The sequenced sample was blood, either unsorted or a sorted T cell fraction (not recorded which). Receptor source: a human donor who was either an allogeneic HSCT recipient or a stem cell or donor lymphocyte infusion donor (not recorded which). It is not recorded whose cells these are; they may come from a transplant donor.

This clonotype has a handful of counts. J is TRBJ1-3 and V is TRBV30, with TRBD1 as a possible D gene (5 bases). Germline CDR1 and CDR2: GTSNPN and SVGIG (reference sequence). The V end lost 1 base, the J end lost 0 bases, and 13 bases lay between the germline ends. The CDR3 has 16 residues. CDR3 nucleotide sequence: TGTGCCTGGAGTGAGGCACAGGTCGGCTCTGGAAACACCATATATTTT. The encoded protein is CAWSEAQVGSGNTIYF.

This clonotype occurred a few times. This chain connects TRBV12-3 or TRBV12-4 to TRBJ2-6; D gene ambiguous. CDR3 length equals 15 residues. V lost 6 bases to trimming and J lost 1 base, with 10 bases between them. The CDR3 spells CASRFARSGANVLTF. CDR3 in DNA: TGTGCCAGCAGATTCGCCAGGTCTGGGGCCAACGTCCTGACTTTC.

This clonotype was picked up many times. The rearrangement uses TRBV7-8 and TRBJ1-1; D remains unclear. This CDR3 region has 15 residues. Deletions cut 2 bases from V and 0 bases from J, with 10 bases between. Germline-derived CDR1 and CDR2 are SGHVS and FQNEAQ. In DNA, the CDR3 is TGTGCCAGCAGCTTATTACCGGTAATGAACACTGAAGCTTTCTTT. This translates into CASSLLPVMNTEAFF.

V and J are TRBV24-1 and TRBJ2-3; tentative D call: TRBD2 (5 bases). Germline V gene data show CDR1 as KGHDR and CDR2 as SFDVKD. V was shortened by 4 bases and J by 4 bases, with 14 bases between the two germline ends. The CDR3 sequence is 15 residues long. The CDR3 region is CATSDRLRGSDTQYF. CDR3 sequence (DNA): TGTGCCACCAGTGACCGACTCAGAGGGTCAGATACGCAGTATTTT.